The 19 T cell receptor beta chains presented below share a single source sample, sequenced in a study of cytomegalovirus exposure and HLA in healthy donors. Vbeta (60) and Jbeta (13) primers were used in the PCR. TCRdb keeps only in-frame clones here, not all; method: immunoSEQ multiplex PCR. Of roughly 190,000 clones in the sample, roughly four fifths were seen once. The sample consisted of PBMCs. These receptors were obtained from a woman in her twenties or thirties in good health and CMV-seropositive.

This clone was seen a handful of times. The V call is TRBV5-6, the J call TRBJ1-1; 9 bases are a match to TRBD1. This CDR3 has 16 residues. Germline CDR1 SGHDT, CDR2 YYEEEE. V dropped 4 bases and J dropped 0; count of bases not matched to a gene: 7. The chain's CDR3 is CASSEGQGYMNTEAFF. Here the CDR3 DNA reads TGTGCCAGCAGCGAGGGACAGGGTTACATGAACACTGAAGCTTTCTTT.

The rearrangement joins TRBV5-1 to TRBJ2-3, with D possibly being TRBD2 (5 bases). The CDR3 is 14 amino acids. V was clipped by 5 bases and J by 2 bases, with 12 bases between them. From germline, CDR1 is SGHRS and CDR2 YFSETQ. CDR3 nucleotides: TGCGCCAGCAGTGTCTCGGGGTACACAGATACGCAGTATTTT. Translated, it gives CASSVSGYTDTQYF.

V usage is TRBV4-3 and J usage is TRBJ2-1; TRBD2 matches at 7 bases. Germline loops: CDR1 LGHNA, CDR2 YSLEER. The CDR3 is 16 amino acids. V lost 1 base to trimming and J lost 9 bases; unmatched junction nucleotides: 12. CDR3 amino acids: CASSQAGGRAWFEQFF. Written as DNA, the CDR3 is TGCGCCAGCAGCCAAGCCGGGGGGAGGGCCTGGTTTGAGCAGTTCTTC.

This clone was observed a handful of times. CDR3 loop: CASSKNREAFF. CDR3 coding DNA: TGTGCCAGCAGTAAAAACAGGGAAGCTTTCTTT. The V and J genes are TRBV28 and TRBJ1-1, with D maybe TRBD1 (5 bases). The CDR3 is 11 residues long. Trimming took off 5 bases at V and 8 bases at J, with 9 bases between the two ends. Germline values: CDR1 MDHEN, CDR2 SYDVKM.

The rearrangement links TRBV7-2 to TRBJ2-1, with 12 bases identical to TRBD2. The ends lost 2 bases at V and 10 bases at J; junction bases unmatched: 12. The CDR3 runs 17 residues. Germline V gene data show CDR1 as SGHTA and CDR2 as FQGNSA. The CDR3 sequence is CASSLNLVLAGGGEQFF. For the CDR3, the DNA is TGTGCCAGCAGCTTAAATTTAGTACTAGCGGGAGGAGGGGAGCAGTTCTTC. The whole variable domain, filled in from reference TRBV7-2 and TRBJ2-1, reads GAGVSQSPSNKVTEKGKDVELRCDPISGHTALYWYRQSLGQGLEFLIYFQGNSAPDKSGLPSDRFSAERTGGSVSTLTIQRTQQEDSAVYLCASSLNLVLAGGGEQFFGPGTRLTVL.

Here the CDR3 reads CASSSQTGEWGKLFF. The CDR3 DNA reads TGTGCCAGCAGCTCACAGACAGGGGAGTGGGGAAAACTGTTTTTT. The V gene is TRBV7-2, the J gene TRBJ1-4, with 8 bases that match TRBD1. The CDR3 totals 15 residues. V trimming: 4 bases; J trimming: 10 bases; junction bases outside the gene matches: 11. Germline CDR1 is SGHTA and CDR2 is FQGNSA. The whole variable domain, filled in from reference TRBV7-2 and TRBJ1-4, reads GAGVSQSPSNKVTEKGKDVELRCDPISGHTALYWYRQSLGQGLEFLIYFQGNSAPDKSGLPSDRFSAERTGGSVSTLTIQRTQQEDSAVYLCASSSQTGEWGKLFFGSGTQLSVL.

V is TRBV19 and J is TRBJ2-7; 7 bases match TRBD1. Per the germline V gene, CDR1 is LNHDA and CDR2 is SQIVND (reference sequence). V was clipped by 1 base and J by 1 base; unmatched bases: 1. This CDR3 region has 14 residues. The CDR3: CASSIATGSYEQYF. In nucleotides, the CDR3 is TGTGCCAGTAGTATAGCGACAGGGTCCTACGAGCAGTACTTC.

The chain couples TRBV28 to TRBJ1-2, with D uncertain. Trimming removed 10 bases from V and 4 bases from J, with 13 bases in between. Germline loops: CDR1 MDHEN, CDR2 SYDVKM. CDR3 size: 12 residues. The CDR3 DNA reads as TGTGCCACCAACCCAGGAAGCTATGGCTACACCTTC. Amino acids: CATNPGSYGYTF.

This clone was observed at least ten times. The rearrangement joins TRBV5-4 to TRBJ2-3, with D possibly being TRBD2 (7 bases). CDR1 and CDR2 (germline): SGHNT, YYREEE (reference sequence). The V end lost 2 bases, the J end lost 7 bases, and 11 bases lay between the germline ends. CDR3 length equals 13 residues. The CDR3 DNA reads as TGTGCCAGCAGCTTTGGGGGGGCACATACGCAGTATTTT. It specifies CASSFGGAHTQYF.

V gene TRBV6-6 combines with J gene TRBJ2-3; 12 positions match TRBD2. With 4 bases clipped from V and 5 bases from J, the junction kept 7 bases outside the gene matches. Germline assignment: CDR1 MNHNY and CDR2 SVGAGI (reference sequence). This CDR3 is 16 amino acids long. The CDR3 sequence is CASSLGLAGTIDTQYF. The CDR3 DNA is TGTGCCAGCAGTTTAGGACTAGCGGGAACCATAGATACGCAGTATTTT.

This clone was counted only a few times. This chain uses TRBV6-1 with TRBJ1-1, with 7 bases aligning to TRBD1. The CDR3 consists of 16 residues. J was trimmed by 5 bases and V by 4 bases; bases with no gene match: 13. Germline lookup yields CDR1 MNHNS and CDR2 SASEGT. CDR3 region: CASSVQALAQGTEAFF. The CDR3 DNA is TGTGCCAGCAGTGTACAAGCGTTAGCACAGGGGACTGAAGCTTTCTTT.

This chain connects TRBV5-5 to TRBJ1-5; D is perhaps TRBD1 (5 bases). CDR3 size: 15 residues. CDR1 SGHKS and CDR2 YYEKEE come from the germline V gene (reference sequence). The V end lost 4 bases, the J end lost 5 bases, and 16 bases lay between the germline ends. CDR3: CASSPGVMGDQPQHF. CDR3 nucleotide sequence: TGTGCCAGCAGCCCGGGAGTAATGGGGGATCAGCCCCAGCATTTT.

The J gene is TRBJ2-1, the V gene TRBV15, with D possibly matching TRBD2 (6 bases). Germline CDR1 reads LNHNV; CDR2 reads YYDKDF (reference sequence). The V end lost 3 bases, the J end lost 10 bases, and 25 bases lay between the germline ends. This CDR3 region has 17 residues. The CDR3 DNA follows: TGTGCCACCAGCAGGGAAGCGTTTAGCGGAGGGGCGCGCGAGCAGTTCTTC. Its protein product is CATSREAFSGGAREQFF.

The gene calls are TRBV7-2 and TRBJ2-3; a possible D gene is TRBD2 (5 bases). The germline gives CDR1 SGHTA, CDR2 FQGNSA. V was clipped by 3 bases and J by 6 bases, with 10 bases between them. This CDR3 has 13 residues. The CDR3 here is CASSLREGDTQYF. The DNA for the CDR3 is TGTGCCAGCAGCTTGAGGGAAGGGGATACGCAGTATTTT.

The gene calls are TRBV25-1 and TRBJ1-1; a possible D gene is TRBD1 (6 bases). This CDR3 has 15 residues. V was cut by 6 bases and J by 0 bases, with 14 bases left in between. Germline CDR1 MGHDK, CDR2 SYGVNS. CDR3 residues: CASSLQGPVNTEAFF. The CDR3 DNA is TGTGCCAGCAGCCTACAGGGTCCCGTGAACACTGAAGCTTTCTTT.

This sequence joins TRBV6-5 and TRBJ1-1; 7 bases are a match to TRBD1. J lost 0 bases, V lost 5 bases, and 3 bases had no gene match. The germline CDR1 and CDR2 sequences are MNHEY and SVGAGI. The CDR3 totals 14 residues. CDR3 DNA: TGTGCCAGCAGTGCACAGGGGCTGAACACTGAAGCTTTCTTT. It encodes CASSAQGLNTEAFF.

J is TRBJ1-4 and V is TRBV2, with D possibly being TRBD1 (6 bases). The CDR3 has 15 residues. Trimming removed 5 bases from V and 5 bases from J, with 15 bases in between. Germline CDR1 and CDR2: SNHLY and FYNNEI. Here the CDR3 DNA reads TGTGCCAGCAGTACCGAGGACAGCTTAAATGAAAAACTGTTTTTT. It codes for CASSTEDSLNEKLFF.

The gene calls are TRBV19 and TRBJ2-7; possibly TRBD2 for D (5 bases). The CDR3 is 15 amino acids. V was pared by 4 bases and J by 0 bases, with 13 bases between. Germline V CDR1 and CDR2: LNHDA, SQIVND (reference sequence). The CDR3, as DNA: TGTGCCAGTAGTACCCGGACTCTAGTCTCCTACGAGCAGTACTTC. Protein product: CASSTRTLVSYEQYF.

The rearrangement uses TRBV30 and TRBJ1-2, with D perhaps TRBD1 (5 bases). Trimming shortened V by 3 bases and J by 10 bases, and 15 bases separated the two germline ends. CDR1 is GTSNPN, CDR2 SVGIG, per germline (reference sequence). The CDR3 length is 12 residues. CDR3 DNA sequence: TGTGCCTGGAGCGGGGGATCCGATATCTACACCTTC. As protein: CAWSGGSDIYTF.